The sequence of this TCR beta chain was determined in a study of T cell changes during pregnancy in multiple sclerosis. Clones were sequenced by immunoSEQ multiplex PCR, and TCRdb holds only the in-frame ones, with some missing. The sample has 85,000 to 100,000 clones, roughly 90% seen once. Germline V gene sequence: CDR1 MNHEY, CDR2 SVGAGI. The CDR3 covers 14 residues. The V and J ends lost 6 bases and 5 bases, in that order; junction bases with no gene match: 9. The TCR comes from a female donor with multiple sclerosis, enrolled in a pregnancy study. J is TRBJ1-2 and V is TRBV6-5; 7 bases match TRBD1. The sequencing here drew on peripheral blood, taken in the first trimester of pregnancy. The CDR3 spells CASRSRDSVYGYTF. The CDR3 DNA follows: TGTGCCAGCAGATCGCGGGACAGCGTTTATGGCTACACCTTC.